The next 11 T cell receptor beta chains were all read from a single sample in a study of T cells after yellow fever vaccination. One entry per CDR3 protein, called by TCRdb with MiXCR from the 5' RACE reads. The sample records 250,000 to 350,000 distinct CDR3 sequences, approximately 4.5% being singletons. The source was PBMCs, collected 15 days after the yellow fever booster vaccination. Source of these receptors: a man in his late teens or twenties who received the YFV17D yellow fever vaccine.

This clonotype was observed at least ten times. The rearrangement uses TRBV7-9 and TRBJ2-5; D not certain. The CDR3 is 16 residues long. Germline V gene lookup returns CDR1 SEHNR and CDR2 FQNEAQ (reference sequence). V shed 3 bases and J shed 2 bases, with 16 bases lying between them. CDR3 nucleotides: TGTGCCAGCAGCTTCCCCATAGGACGGTCACAAGAGACCCAGTACTTC. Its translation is CASSFPIGRSQETQYF.

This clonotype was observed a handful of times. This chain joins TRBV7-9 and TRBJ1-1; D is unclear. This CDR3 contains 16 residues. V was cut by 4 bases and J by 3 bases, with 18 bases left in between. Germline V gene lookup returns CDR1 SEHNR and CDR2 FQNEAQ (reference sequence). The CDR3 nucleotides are TGTGCCAGCAGCTACCCTCTACAGCGGGGAGACACTGAAGCTTTCTTT. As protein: CASSYPLQRGDTEAFF.

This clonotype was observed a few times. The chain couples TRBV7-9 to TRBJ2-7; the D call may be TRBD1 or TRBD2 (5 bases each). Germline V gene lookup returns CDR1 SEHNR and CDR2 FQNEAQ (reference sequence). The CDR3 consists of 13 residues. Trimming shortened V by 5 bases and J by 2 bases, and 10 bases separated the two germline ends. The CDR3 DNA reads TGTGCCAGCAGCCGCCGGGACGCCTACGAGCAGTACTTC. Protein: CASSRRDAYEQYF.

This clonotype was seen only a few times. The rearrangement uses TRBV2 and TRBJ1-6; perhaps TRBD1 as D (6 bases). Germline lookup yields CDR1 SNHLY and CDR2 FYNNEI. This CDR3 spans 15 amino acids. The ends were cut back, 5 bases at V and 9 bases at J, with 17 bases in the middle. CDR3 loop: CASSPTTGSGSPLHF. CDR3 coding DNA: TGTGCCAGCAGTCCCACGACAGGTTCGGGTTCACCCCTCCACTTT.

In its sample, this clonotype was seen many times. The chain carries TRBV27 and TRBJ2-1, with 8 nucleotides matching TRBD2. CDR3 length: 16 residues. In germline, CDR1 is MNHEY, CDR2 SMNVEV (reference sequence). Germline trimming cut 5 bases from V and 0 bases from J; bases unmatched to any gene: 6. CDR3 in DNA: TGTGCCAGCAGTCCCCTTACTAGCGGCTCCTACAATGAGCAGTTCTTC. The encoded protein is CASSPLTSGSYNEQFF.

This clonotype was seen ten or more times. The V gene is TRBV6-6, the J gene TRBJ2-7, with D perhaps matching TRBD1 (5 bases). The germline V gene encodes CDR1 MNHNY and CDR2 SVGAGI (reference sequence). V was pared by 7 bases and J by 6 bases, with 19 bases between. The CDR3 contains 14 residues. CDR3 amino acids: CASTEPSQVPEQYF. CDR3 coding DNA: TGTGCCAGCACCGAGCCCTCACAGGTACCCGAGCAGTACTTC.

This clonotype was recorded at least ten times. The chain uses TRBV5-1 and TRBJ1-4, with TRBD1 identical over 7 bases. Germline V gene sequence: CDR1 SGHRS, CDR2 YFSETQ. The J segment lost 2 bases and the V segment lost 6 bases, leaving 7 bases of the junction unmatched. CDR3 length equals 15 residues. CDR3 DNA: TGCGCCAGCAACACAGGGGAATTCACTAATGAAAAACTGTTTTTT. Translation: CASNTGEFTNEKLFF.

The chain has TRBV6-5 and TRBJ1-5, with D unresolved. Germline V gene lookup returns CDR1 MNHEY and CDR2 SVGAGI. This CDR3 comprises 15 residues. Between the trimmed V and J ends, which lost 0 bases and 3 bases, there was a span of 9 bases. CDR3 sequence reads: CASSYSNVANQPQHF. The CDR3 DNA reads TGTGCCAGCAGTTACTCGAACGTTGCCAATCAGCCCCAGCATTTT.

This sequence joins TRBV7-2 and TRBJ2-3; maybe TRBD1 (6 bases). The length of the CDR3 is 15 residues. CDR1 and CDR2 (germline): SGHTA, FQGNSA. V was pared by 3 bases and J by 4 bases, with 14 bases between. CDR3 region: CASSFNRVLSDTQYF. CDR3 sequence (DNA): TGTGCCAGCAGCTTTAACAGGGTCCTATCAGATACGCAGTATTTT.

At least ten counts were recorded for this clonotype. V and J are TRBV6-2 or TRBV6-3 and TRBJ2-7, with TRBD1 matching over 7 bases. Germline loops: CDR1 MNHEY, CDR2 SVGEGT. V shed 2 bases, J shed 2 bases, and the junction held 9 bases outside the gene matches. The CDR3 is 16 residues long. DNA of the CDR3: TGTGCCAGCAGTTACGCGACCCTGGGACAGACCTACGAGCAGTACGTC. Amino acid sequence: CASSYATLGQTYEQYV.

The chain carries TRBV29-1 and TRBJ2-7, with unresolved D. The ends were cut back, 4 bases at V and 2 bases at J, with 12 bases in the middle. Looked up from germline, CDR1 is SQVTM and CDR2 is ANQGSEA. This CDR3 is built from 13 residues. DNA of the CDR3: TGCAGCGTTGGTCTCCTGAATACCTACGAGCAGTACTTC. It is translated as CSVGLLNTYEQYF.